A single sample is the source of the 31 T cell receptor beta chains below, sequenced in a study of T-cell reconstitution after alpha-beta-depleted transplantation in children. Molecular barcoding with unique molecular identifiers was used for the TCRbeta library. TCRdb reprocessed the PCR reads with MiXCR, giving one entry per CDR3 protein. The sample comprises some 640,000 distinct CDR3 sequences, roughly 15% of which are singletons, and 0.8% to 1.1% rests with the top ten. The sequenced sample was PBMCs from the stem cell graft donor, obtained from the stem cell graft. The receptor source for this set is a human donor who donated a stem cell graft to a child with acute myeloid leukemia.

This clonotype was seen repeatedly, ten times or more. V and J are TRBV20-1 and TRBJ2-3, with 9 bases fitting TRBD1. V gave up 5 bases and J gave up 5 bases; unmatched junction bases: 5. The CDR3 loop spans 13 amino acids. The germline V gene has CDR1 DFQATT and CDR2 SNEGSKA (reference sequence). The DNA for the CDR3 is TGCAGTGCTCGGACAGGGGAGAAAGATACGCAGTATTTT. Encoded protein: CSARTGEKDTQYF.

This chain links TRBV6-1 with TRBJ2-7; 7 positions match TRBD1. The CDR3 sequence is 15 residues long. V lost 7 bases, J lost 2 bases, and 11 bases stayed unmatched. Germline V lookup: CDR1 MNHNS, CDR2 SASEGT. The CDR3 DNA is TGTGCCAGCACCCCAGACAGGGACATGGCCTACGAGCAGTACTTC. Amino acid sequence: CASTPDRDMAYEQYF.

This clonotype was seen more than once but under ten times. V usage is TRBV7-2 and J usage is TRBJ1-4, with 7 bases aligning to TRBD1. This CDR3 has 16 amino acids. Germline lookup yields CDR1 SGHTA and CDR2 FQGNSA. Trimming at V came to 4 bases and at J to 1 base, leaving 6 bases not matched to a gene. The DNA of the CDR3 is TGTGCCAGCAGCTCTGGACAGGCGATAACTAATGAAAAACTGTTTTTT. Translated, it gives CASSSGQAITNEKLFF. The entire variable domain, with the rest obtained from reference TRBV7-2 and TRBJ1-4, is as follows: GAGVSQSPSNKVTEKGKDVELRCDPISGHTALYWYRQSLGQGLEFLIYFQGNSAPDKSGLPSDRFSAERTGGSVSTLTIQRTQQEDSAVYLCASSSGQAITNEKLFFGSGTQLSVL.

The chain is built from TRBV7-9 and TRBJ1-2; tentative D call: TRBD1 (5 bases). CDR3 size: 14 residues. Germline assignment: CDR1 SEHNR and CDR2 FQNEAQ (reference sequence). Trimming left V 3 bases short and J 3 bases short, with 11 bases between. CDR3 DNA: TGTGCCAGCAGCTTCTTTCGGGGGGACTATGGCTACACCTTC. Protein: CASSFFRGDYGYTF.

J is TRBJ2-7 and V is TRBV6-1; unclear D gene. V was cut by 11 bases and J by 2 bases, with 16 bases left in between. The CDR3 sequence is 13 residues long. The germline V gene has CDR1 MNHNS and CDR2 SASEGT. The CDR3, as DNA: TGTGCCGCACAAACCTGGAGCCCCTACGAGCAGTACTTC. Its protein is CAAQTWSPYEQYF.

The chain couples TRBV28 to TRBJ1-1, with D maybe TRBD1 (5 bases). V dropped 5 bases and J dropped 4 bases, with 14 bases sitting between them. CDR1 is MDHEN, CDR2 SYDVKM, per germline. This CDR3 contains 14 residues. The CDR3 here is CASSLRGRSTEAFF. In DNA form, the CDR3 reads TGTGCCAGCAGTCTTCGGGGCAGGAGCACTGAAGCTTTCTTT.

Only a few counts were recorded for this clonotype. V gene TRBV12-3 or TRBV12-4 combines with J gene TRBJ1-1; no firm D call. V was trimmed by 11 bases and J by 5 bases, leaving 15 bases between them. The CDR3 loop spans 12 amino acids. CDR3 coding DNA: TGTGCCGGTGTGAGGGAAAAGACTGAAGCTTTCTTT. It is translated as CAGVREKTEAFF.

The chain recombines TRBV28 with TRBJ2-7; tentative D call: TRBD1 (6 bases). This CDR3 has 13 amino acids. Germline CDR1 is MDHEN and CDR2 is SYDVKM. Trimming stripped 6 bases from V and 4 bases from J, with 13 bases between. The CDR3 loop is CASSRDNPYEQYF. CDR3 nucleotide sequence: TGTGCCAGCAGCCGGGACAACCCATACGAGCAGTACTTC.

At least ten counts were recorded for this clonotype. This chain joins TRBV5-6 and TRBJ2-7, with TRBD1 as a possible D gene (5 bases). With 0 bases removed from V and 2 bases from J, the gap between germline ends came to 9 bases. The CDR3 has 14 residues. The germline V gene encodes CDR1 SGHDT and CDR2 YYEEEE. For the CDR3, the DNA is TGTGCCAGCAGCTTGGGGACAAATACCTACGAGCAGTACTTC. This codes for CASSLGTNTYEQYF.

This clonotype was recorded at least ten times. This chain joins TRBV20-1 and TRBJ2-3; D unresolved. The V and J ends lost 3 bases and 1 base respectively, with 11 bases between them. In germline, CDR1 is DFQATT, CDR2 SNEGSKA (reference sequence). The length of the CDR3 is 14 residues. CDR3 in amino acids: CSASLGSGTDTQYF. In DNA form, the CDR3 reads TGCAGTGCTAGCCTAGGGTCGGGCACAGATACGCAGTATTTT.

As concerns this clonotype: Being one base from a much bigger clone, this may be a read error. The J gene is TRBJ1-2, the V gene TRBV6-1, with 8 nucleotides matching TRBD1. Germline V gene data show CDR1 as MNHNS and CDR2 as SASEGT. This CDR3 has 15 amino acids. The V and J ends lost 5 bases and 6 bases, in that order; junction bases with no gene match: 11. CDR3 sequence (DNA): TGTGCCAGCAGTCCCCGGACAGGGAGGGTCCATGGCTACACCTTC. This codes for CASSPRTGRVHGYTF.

At least ten counts were recorded for this clonotype. V is TRBV20-1 and J is TRBJ2-1; D is possibly TRBD1 or TRBD2 (7 bases each). Germline assignment: CDR1 DFQATT and CDR2 SNEGSKA (reference sequence). V shed 0 bases and J shed 4 bases, with 19 bases lying between them. The CDR3 runs 17 residues. In DNA, the CDR3 is TGCAGTGCTAGAGATACGGGGGGACAGCAAAATTACAATGAGCAGTTCTTC. It codes for CSARDTGGQQNYNEQFF.

This chain connects TRBV7-2 to TRBJ2-2, with unresolved D. The CDR3 length is 15 residues. Between the trimmed V and J ends, which lost 5 bases and 1 base, there was a span of 11 bases. Germline CDR1 is SGHTA and CDR2 is FQGNSA. Written as DNA, the CDR3 is TGTGCCAGCAGCCATACAACGGTGAACACCGGGGAGCTGTTTTTT. Protein product: CASSHTTVNTGELFF.

This clonotype was seen at least ten times. V is TRBV2 and J is TRBJ2-2, with 8 bases fitting TRBD1. The CDR3 is 16 residues long. Germline CDR1 reads SNHLY; CDR2 reads FYNNEI. The V and J ends lost 7 bases and 0 bases, in that order; junction bases with no gene match: 7. Here the CDR3 DNA reads TGTGCCAGCAACCGTGGACAGGGTGCGAACACCGGGGAGCTGTTTTTT. This sequence encodes CASNRGQGANTGELFF.

V gene TRBV11-1 combines with J gene TRBJ2-3; D remains ambiguous. The V end was cut by 1 base, the J end by 0 bases, with 20 bases between. CDR1 and CDR2 from the germline V gene are SGHAT and FQDESV (reference sequence). This CDR3 comprises 19 residues. The CDR3 bases are TGTGCCAGCAGCTTAGGGATTGGGGTTTTTGGCGGTAGCACAGATACGCAGTATTTT. This translates into CASSLGIGVFGGSTDTQYF.

In this sample, this clonotype turned up many times. The chain combines TRBV12-3 or TRBV12-4 with TRBJ2-1, with D possibly TRBD2 on 6 matching bases. V dropped 4 bases and J dropped 7 bases, with 8 bases sitting between them. CDR3 length: 12 residues. CDR3 protein: CASSSRGNEQFF. The DNA for the CDR3 is TGTGCCAGCAGTTCCCGGGGGAATGAGCAGTTCTTC.

This clonotype was recorded a few times. The chain uses TRBV12-3 or TRBV12-4 and TRBJ2-5, with 9 bases fitting TRBD1. The CDR3 loop spans 14 amino acids. The junction had 5 bases not matched to a gene; V was cut back by 5 bases and J by 4 bases. CDR3 nucleotides: TGTGCCAGCAGTCCACGACAGGGGGTAGAGACCCAGTACTTC. Its translation: CASSPRQGVETQYF.

This clonotype was picked up many times. CDR3 loop: CASSGDTADEQYF. The DNA of the CDR3 is TGTGCCAGCAGTGGGGACACCGCCGACGAGCAGTACTTC. This chain uses TRBV5-6 with TRBJ2-7, with D possibly matching TRBD1 (6 bases). Germline CDR1 reads SGHDT; CDR2 reads YYEEEE. V was pared by 5 bases and J by 5 bases, with 14 bases between. This CDR3 has 13 amino acids.

The table lists this clonotype with many counts. CDR3 sequence reads: CSAIYRRAYNEQFF. CDR3 DNA: TGCAGTGCTATCTACCGAAGAGCGTACAATGAGCAGTTCTTC. The genes are TRBV20-1 and TRBJ2-1; D not certain. Germline V gives CDR1 DFQATT, CDR2 SNEGSKA (reference sequence). V dropped 4 bases and J dropped 4 bases, with 14 bases sitting between them. The CDR3 covers 14 residues.

V gene TRBV5-6 combines with J gene TRBJ2-3; D might be TRBD1 (6 bases). The CDR3 is 14 amino acids. V lost 0 bases and J lost 6, with 11 bases in between. Looked up from germline, CDR1 is SGHDT and CDR2 is YYEEEE. CDR3 in DNA: TGTGCCAGCAGCTTGGGAGGGGGTGTGGATACGCAGTATTTT. Its translation is CASSLGGGVDTQYF.

V gene TRBV28 combines with J gene TRBJ2-5; TRBD1 matches at 8 bases. This CDR3 region has 15 residues. The ends lost 2 bases at V and 2 bases at J; junction bases unmatched: 4. CDR1 is MDHEN and CDR2 is SYDVKM in the germline V gene. The CDR3 here is CASSLIRDRQETQYF. DNA for the CDR3: TGTGCCAGCAGTTTAATCCGGGACAGGCAAGAGACCCAGTACTTC.

As for this clonotype: This may come from a read error, since a much larger clone is one base off. The chain carries TRBV6-1 and TRBJ1-1; 7 bases are shared with TRBD1. CDR3 length equals 15 residues. CDR1 MNHNS and CDR2 SASEGT come from the germline V gene. Germline trimming cut 1 base from V and 5 bases from J; bases unmatched to any gene: 7. The CDR3 reads CASSEGITGQTEAFF. CDR3 coding DNA: TGTGCCAGCAGTGAAGGGATAACGGGACAGACTGAAGCTTTCTTT.

The V and J genes are TRBV13 and TRBJ2-7; 7 bases align to TRBD2. The length of the CDR3 is 15 residues. V shed 6 bases and J 0 bases; nucleotides not matched to a gene: 8. Per the germline V gene, CDR1 is PRHDT and CDR2 is FYEKMQ (reference sequence). The CDR3: CASSYRSSGSYEQYF. The CDR3 bases are TGTGCCAGCAGTTACCGGTCTAGCGGCTCCTACGAGCAGTACTTC.

The chain combines TRBV4-3 with TRBJ2-1; D perhaps matches TRBD2 (5 bases). The V gene lost 0 bases and the J gene lost 9 bases, with 21 bases spanning the gap. CDR3 size: 17 residues. Germline loops: CDR1 LGHNA, CDR2 YSLEER. CDR3 coding DNA: TGCGCCAGCAGCCAAGATCCTAGGCTAGCAGGCGGCGGTGAGCAGTTCTTC. Protein sequence: CASSQDPRLAGGGEQFF.

This clonotype was observed at least ten times. The gene calls are TRBV5-5 and TRBJ2-3; D is unclear. Germline V gene data show CDR1 as SGHKS and CDR2 as YYEKEE (reference sequence). The CDR3 covers 15 residues. The V end lost 0 bases, the J end lost 0 bases, and 8 bases lay between the germline ends. The CDR3 DNA reads TGTGCCAGCAGCTTGGAGGCTAGGAGCACAGATACGCAGTATTTT. Protein sequence: CASSLEARSTDTQYF.

This clonotype has only a few counts. The genes are TRBV6-1 and TRBJ2-3, with D perhaps TRBD2 (6 bases). This CDR3 region has 15 residues. Between the trimmed V and J ends, which lost 5 bases and 2 bases, there was a span of 14 bases. Germline V CDR1 and CDR2: MNHNS, SASEGT. The CDR3 region is CASSQLARNTDTQYF. The CDR3 DNA reads as TGTGCCAGCAGTCAGCTAGCGAGGAACACAGATACGCAGTATTTT.

This clonotype has at least ten counts. V is TRBV12-3 or TRBV12-4 and J is TRBJ2-5; TRBD2 matches at 7 bases. After removal of 6 bases from V and 4 bases from J, the junction contained 5 bases not matched to a gene. This CDR3 is built from 13 residues. CDR3 sequence reads: CASSQGGRETQYF. CDR3 nucleotide sequence: TGTGCCAGCAGCCAAGGCGGGAGAGAGACCCAGTACTTC.

This clonotype was seen a few times. The chain is built from TRBV13 and TRBJ1-5, with D hard to call. V gave up 5 bases and J gave up 9 bases, with 11 bases separating them. CDR1 and CDR2 (germline): PRHDT, FYEKMQ (reference sequence). This CDR3 comprises 12 residues. CDR3 protein: CASSVGRGPQHF. The CDR3 DNA reads as TGTGCCAGCAGCGTGGGCCGCGGGCCCCAGCATTTT.

The chain recombines TRBV13 with TRBJ2-3, with 9 bases matching TRBD1. This CDR3 has 15 amino acids. Looked up from germline, CDR1 is PRHDT and CDR2 is FYEKMQ (reference sequence). The ends lost 5 bases at V and 3 bases at J; junction bases unmatched: 6. The CDR3 region is CASSATGTGTDTQYF. DNA of the CDR3: TGTGCCAGCAGCGCGACCGGGACAGGGACAGATACGCAGTATTTT. The full variable domain, with the rest looked up from reference TRBV13 and TRBJ2-3, is AAGVIQSPRHLIKEKRETATLKCYPIPRHDTVYWYQQGPGQDPQFLISFYEKMQSDKGSIPDRFSAQQFSDYHSELNMSSLELGDSALYFCASSATGTGTDTQYFGPGTRLTVL.

Concerning this clonotype: A read error is possible here, since a much larger clone lies one base away. The CDR3 loop reads CCARDVGRAGNQPQHF. DNA for the CDR3: TGCTGTGCTAGAGACGTAGGTCGGGCGGGCAATCAGCCCCAGCATTTT. The chain has TRBV20-1 and TRBJ1-5; D not resolved. Germline V CDR1 and CDR2: DFQATT, SNEGSKA (reference sequence). CDR3 length: 16 amino acids.

This clonotype appeared a few times. J is TRBJ2-5 and V is TRBV5-1; D may match TRBD1 or TRBD2 (5 bases each). Germline loops: CDR1 SGHRS, CDR2 YFSETQ. Trimming took off 5 bases at V and 0 bases at J, with 14 bases between the two ends. This CDR3 is built from 15 residues. The CDR3 bases are TGCGCCAGCAGAAGGATCGGGGCAGACCAAGAGACCCAGTACTTC. It is translated as CASRRIGADQETQYF.